These 26 T cell receptor beta chains originate from one sample sequenced in a study of blood T cell repertoires in COVID-19 (dated by TCRdb to about 2020). The library was built by means of the immunoSEQ multiplex PCR assay. Sourced from immuneACCESS, this table was stored by TCRdb with only in-frame sequences that have V and J called. A share of the clones is absent; for the studies checked, an unresolved V gene accounts for under half, and the remainder has no known explanation. The table for this sample lists about 140,000 clones; about four fifths of them were counted only once. The top ten hold around 13% of the sample. The sample was peripheral blood. The receptors originated from a man older than 75 with acute or convalescent COVID-19.

This clone appeared a single time. The chain has TRBV5-1 and TRBJ1-2; 10 positions agree with TRBD1. Germline V gene lookup returns CDR1 SGHRS and CDR2 YFSETQ. J lost 7 bases, V lost 5 bases, and 8 bases had no gene match. The CDR3 consists of 14 residues. The CDR3 is CASRIGTGERGYTF. The CDR3 DNA follows: TGCGCCAGCAGGATTGGGACAGGGGAACGTGGCTACACCTTC.

The rearrangement uses TRBV7-2 and TRBJ2-2, with a possible D match to TRBD2 (6 bases). Germline V CDR1 and CDR2: SGHTA, FQGNSA. The CDR3 runs to 13 residues. The V end was cut by 6 bases, the J end by 5 bases, with 10 bases between. CDR3 loop: CASSWGLTGELFF. As DNA, the CDR3 is TGTGCCAGCAGTTGGGGACTGACCGGGGAGCTGTTTTTT.

This chain joins TRBV13 and TRBJ2-7; TRBD2 is a possible D gene (5 bases). V was cut by 4 bases and J by 0 bases, with 13 bases left in between. The CDR3 consists of 15 residues. CDR1 PRHDT and CDR2 FYEKMQ come from the germline V gene (reference sequence). The CDR3 nucleotides are TGTGCCAGCAGCTCCCGAGGGCTGAGCTCCTACGAGCAGTACTTC. Protein product: CASSSRGLSSYEQYF.

The chain links TRBV2 to TRBJ1-1; D not certain. Germline-derived CDR1 and CDR2 are SNHLY and FYNNEI. This CDR3 has 14 residues. With 6 bases removed from V and 0 bases from J, the gap between germline ends came to 11 bases. This chain's CDR3 is CASSRAGLNTEAFF. The CDR3 DNA follows: TGTGCCAGCAGCCGGGCGGGCTTGAACACTGAAGCTTTCTTT. The full variable domain, completed using reference TRBV2 and TRBJ1-1, is EPEVTQTPSHQVTQMGQEVILRCVPISNHLYFYWYRQILGQKVEFLVSFYNNEISEKSEIFDDQFSVERPDGSNFTLKIRSTKLEDSAMYFCASSRAGLNTEAFFGQGTRLTVV.

This rearrangement joins TRBV7-9 to TRBJ2-5, with TRBD1 identical over 8 bases. This CDR3 region has 13 residues. Germline V gene lookup returns CDR1 SEHNR and CDR2 FQNEAQ (reference sequence). V was pared by 5 bases and J by 5 bases, with 4 bases of the junction left unmatched. The CDR3 bases are TGTGCCAGCAGCCTAACAGGGGGGGAGACCCAGTACTTC. Encoded protein: CASSLTGGETQYF.

V is TRBV25-1 and J is TRBJ1-2, with 10 nucleotides matching TRBD1. J was trimmed by 0 bases and V by 5 bases; bases with no gene match: 6. The CDR3 sequence is 16 residues long. CDR1 MGHDK and CDR2 SYGVNS come from the germline V gene. The CDR3 reads CASSKGQGFTNYGYTF. The CDR3 region has the DNA TGTGCCAGCAGTAAGGGACAGGGGTTCACTAACTATGGCTACACCTTC.

The CDR3 nucleotides read TGCAGTGCTAGAGATATTGCTGAAGCTTTCTTT. It encodes CSARDIAEAFF. The chain uses TRBV20-1 and TRBJ1-1; D uncertain. Per the germline V gene, CDR1 is DFQATT and CDR2 is SNEGSKA (reference sequence). Trimming shortened V by 0 bases and J by 6 bases, and 5 bases separated the two germline ends. This CDR3 comprises 11 residues.

The chain joins TRBV5-1 to TRBJ1-3; TRBD1 agrees at 8 bases. The V segment lost 2 bases and the J segment 3 bases; nucleotides outside the gene matches: 4. Germline CDR1 is SGHRS and CDR2 is YFSETQ. This CDR3 has 15 residues. CDR3 amino acids: CASSFGRGHGNTIYF. The CDR3 nucleotides read TGCGCCAGCAGCTTCGGCAGGGGGCATGGAAACACCATATATTTT.

This chain connects TRBV6-1 to TRBJ2-7; D not resolved. CDR3 length: 12 amino acids. V dropped 1 base and J dropped 2 bases, with 3 bases sitting between them. Germline V gene sequence: CDR1 MNHNS, CDR2 SASEGT. The CDR3 here is CASSEDTYEQYF. The CDR3 DNA follows: TGTGCCAGCAGTGAAGACACCTACGAGCAGTACTTC.

The J gene is TRBJ2-1, the V gene TRBV5-1; possible D gene TRBD2, 6 bases. Germline CDR1 is SGHRS and CDR2 is YFSETQ. Trimming took 4 bases from V and 4 from J, leaving 12 bases between them. The CDR3 covers 14 residues. CDR3 bases: TGCGCCAGCAGCCCGTCGGGGGTTTACAATGAGCAGTTCTTC. The encoded protein is CASSPSGVYNEQFF.

The chain is built from TRBV7-9 and TRBJ2-5; D might be TRBD1 (5 bases). V was clipped by 5 bases and J by 4 bases, with 11 bases between them. Germline values: CDR1 SEHNR, CDR2 FQNEAQ (reference sequence). This CDR3 is 13 amino acids long. CDR3 nucleotides: TGTGCCAGCAGCCCCCAGGGTTTAGAGACCCAGTACTTC. Translation: CASSPQGLETQYF.

J is TRBJ2-5 and V is TRBV9, with D possibly being TRBD2 (6 bases). V was shortened by 0 bases and J by 1 base, with 7 bases between the two germline ends. Germline CDR1 reads SGDLS; CDR2 reads YYNGEE. The CDR3 is 14 residues long. This chain's CDR3 is CASSVGSGQETQYF. DNA for the CDR3: TGTGCCAGCAGCGTAGGTAGCGGCCAAGAGACCCAGTACTTC.

J is TRBJ2-2 and V is TRBV5-4; the match to TRBD2 covers 8 bases. Germline V gives CDR1 SGHNT, CDR2 YYREEE (reference sequence). The V segment lost 8 bases and the J segment 5 bases; nucleotides outside the gene matches: 14. The CDR3 covers 16 residues. CDR3 bases: TGTGCCAGGATACCCCCGGGGGGGCGAAGGACCGGGGAGCTGTTTTTT. Translating it yields CARIPPGGRRTGELFF.

This clone appeared once. The chain couples TRBV4-2 to TRBJ2-1; possible D gene TRBD1, 5 bases. The CDR3 sequence is 14 residues long. V was cut by 0 bases and J by 4 bases, with 7 bases left in between. Per the germline V gene, CDR1 is LGHNA and CDR2 is YNFKEQ. The CDR3 reads CASSQEGLYNEQFF. DNA for the CDR3: TGTGCCAGCAGCCAAGAGGGGCTATACAATGAGCAGTTCTTC.

This chain joins TRBV7-9 and TRBJ1-6; possible D gene TRBD1, 6 bases. In germline, CDR1 is SEHNR, CDR2 FQNEAQ (reference sequence). This CDR3 spans 14 amino acids. Trimming removed 5 bases at V and 5 bases at J, with 10 bases between. DNA for the CDR3: TGTGCCAGCAGCGGGAGGGACAATAATTCACCCCTCCACTTT. Translating gives CASSGRDNNSPLHF.

CDR3 protein: CASSVETNTEAFF. The CDR3 region has the DNA TGTGCCAGTAGCGTGGAGACGAACACTGAAGCTTTCTTT. The chain recombines TRBV19 with TRBJ1-1; D is unclear. This CDR3 spans 13 amino acids. V was shortened by 6 bases and J by 1 base, with 9 bases between the two germline ends. Germline V lookup: CDR1 LNHDA, CDR2 SQIVND (reference sequence).

V and J are TRBV10-3 and TRBJ2-3, with D perhaps matching TRBD1 (6 bases). The CDR3 totals 14 residues. The V end lost 6 bases, the J end lost 0 bases, and 10 bases lay between the germline ends. CDR1 and CDR2 from the germline V gene are ENHRY and SYGVKD. CDR3 nucleotides: TGTGCCATCAGACAGGGCCCTAGCACAGATACGCAGTATTTT. This encodes CAIRQGPSTDTQYF.

V gene TRBV19 combines with J gene TRBJ2-7; D is unresolved. V lost 0 bases to trimming and J lost 6 bases, with 18 bases between them. This CDR3 comprises 16 residues. The germline V gene has CDR1 LNHDA and CDR2 SQIVND (reference sequence). CDR3 nucleotide sequence: TGTGCCAGTAGTATAGATCTGGCAGTTGTAATCTCCGAGCAGTACTTC. This sequence encodes CASSIDLAVVISEQYF.

The V and J genes are TRBV27 and TRBJ2-4, with 11 bases identical to TRBD1. CDR1 MNHEY and CDR2 SMNVEV come from the germline V gene (reference sequence). The CDR3 sequence is 14 residues long. J gave up 7 bases and V 8 bases, and 7 bases lay outside the gene matches. The CDR3 region is CASRRTGGSNIQYF. The CDR3 DNA follows: TGTGCCAGCCGGAGGACAGGGGGCAGTAACATTCAGTACTTC.

The chain couples TRBV6-5 to TRBJ2-1; D remains ambiguous. Germline CDR1 reads MNHEY; CDR2 reads SVGAGI. The ends were cut back, 6 bases at V and 9 bases at J, with 9 bases in the middle. CDR3 size: 11 residues. The CDR3 spells CASRRLSEQFF. The CDR3 coding sequence is TGTGCCAGCAGGCGACTGTCTGAGCAGTTCTTC.

The chain couples TRBV5-1 to TRBJ2-1; D is possibly TRBD1 (6 bases). Germline loops: CDR1 SGHRS, CDR2 YFSETQ. The CDR3 extends over 14 amino acids. Trimming took off 3 bases at V and 4 bases at J, with 11 bases between the two ends. The CDR3 sequence is CASSSEGVYNEQFF. CDR3 sequence (DNA): TGCGCCAGCAGCTCCGAGGGGGTTTACAATGAGCAGTTCTTC.

This sequence joins TRBV18 and TRBJ1-1, with D perhaps TRBD1 (5 bases). In germline, CDR1 is KGHSH, CDR2 LQKENI. Trimming pared 3 bases from V and 7 bases from J, leaving 12 bases between. The CDR3 extends over 13 amino acids. CDR3 nucleotide sequence: TGTGCCAGCTCACCGGGGCCGGCAGGTGAAGCTTTCTTT. It encodes CASSPGPAGEAFF.

As for this clone: Other DNA sequences within the sample encode an identical CDR3. CDR3 nucleotide sequence: TGCGCCAGCAGCCTCAATAGGGGAAGCTACGAGCAGTACTTC. Its translation: CASSLNRGSYEQYF. The chain joins TRBV5-1 to TRBJ2-7, with a tentative D call TRBD1 (5 bases). From germline, CDR1 is SGHRS and CDR2 YFSETQ. The CDR3 loop spans 14 amino acids. V was pared by 4 bases and J by 3 bases, with 14 bases between.

This clone occurred a few times. This sequence joins TRBV28 and TRBJ1-1; 8 nucleotides agree with TRBD1. The germline gives CDR1 MDHEN, CDR2 SYDVKM. Germline trimming cut 5 bases from V and 11 bases from J; bases unmatched to any gene: 16. This CDR3 contains 15 residues. The chain's CDR3 is CASSTPLPGGQRAFF. CDR3 nucleotide sequence: TGTGCCAGCAGTACGCCGCTCCCAGGGGGCCAAAGGGCTTTCTTT.

This clone was seen just once. V usage is TRBV6-5 and J usage is TRBJ1-3; tentative D call: TRBD1 (5 bases). Between the trimmed V and J ends, which lost 8 bases and 2 bases, there was a span of 7 bases. CDR3 size: 12 residues. Germline V gives CDR1 MNHEY, CDR2 SVGAGI. The CDR3 protein is CASDSPGNTIYF. In nucleotides, the CDR3 is TGTGCCAGCGACAGCCCTGGAAACACCATATATTTT.

The chain has TRBV28 and TRBJ1-5; D unclear. V was pared by 8 bases and J by 0 bases, with 8 bases between. CDR3 length equals 13 residues. Per germline, CDR1 MDHEN and CDR2 SYDVKM. The CDR3 region has the DNA TGTGCCAGCTGTACAGATAGCAATCAGCCCCAGCATTTT. It translates to CASCTDSNQPQHF.